The 9 T cell receptor beta chains presented below share a single source sample, sequenced in a study of blood T cell repertoires in COVID-19. The table came from immunoSEQ multiplex PCR; TCRdb's copy has only in-frame clones and leaves some out. The repertoire consists of some 350,000 clones, with under 95% occurring once and the leading ten covering 2.5% to 4%. The sequenced sample consisted of peripheral blood. All receptors derive from a woman aged 18 to 35 who had recovered from COVID-19.

Notes on this clone: This specimen includes other DNA sequences encoding the same CDR3. V usage is TRBV24-1 and J usage is TRBJ2-1; 8 bases map to TRBD2. Germline V lookup: CDR1 KGHDR, CDR2 SFDVKD. The CDR3 runs 16 residues. After removal of 1 base from V and 0 bases from J, the junction contained 1 base not matched to a gene. Here the CDR3 DNA reads TGTGCCACCAGTGATTTAAGCGGGAGCTCCTACAATGAGCAGTTCTTC. Its translation is CATSDLSGSSYNEQFF.

CDR3 loop: CSARGPNRASTDTQYF. The CDR3 DNA reads as TGCAGCGCCAGGGGGCCAAACAGGGCTAGCACAGATACGCAGTATTTT. The J gene is TRBJ2-3, the V gene TRBV29-1, with 8 bases aligning to TRBD1. Germline lookup yields CDR1 SQVTM and CDR2 ANQGSEA. This CDR3 has 16 residues. Trimming cost V 7 bases and J 0 bases; bases outside gene matches: 12.

The rearrangement joins TRBV24-1 to TRBJ1-1, with D perhaps matching TRBD1 (5 bases). Germline V gene data show CDR1 as KGHDR and CDR2 as SFDVKD. CDR3 length: 14 amino acids. Trimming pared 3 bases from V and 8 bases from J, leaving 15 bases between. The CDR3 spells CATSDPNRGSEAFF. In DNA, the CDR3 is TGTGCCACCAGTGATCCGAATCGGGGGTCAGAAGCTTTCTTT.

The chain has TRBV7-9 and TRBJ1-1; TRBD1 might be the D (5 bases). Trimming removed 5 bases at V and 0 bases at J, with 10 bases between. Germline loops: CDR1 SEHNR, CDR2 FQNEAQ (reference sequence). This CDR3 has 14 amino acids. Written as DNA, the CDR3 is TGTGCCAGCAGCCCCCGACAGTTGAACACTGAAGCTTTCTTT. Translation: CASSPRQLNTEAFF.

The chain joins TRBV4-1 to TRBJ2-5, with D maybe TRBD2 (6 bases). V was trimmed by 0 bases and J by 2 bases, leaving 13 bases between them. Germline CDR1 reads MGHRA; CDR2 reads YSYEKL. The CDR3 is 16 residues long. The CDR3 DNA sequence: TGCGCCAGCAGCCAAGAAAGCGGAGCGGGTCAAGAGACCCAGTACTTC. This encodes CASSQESGAGQETQYF.

This chain joins TRBV7-8 and TRBJ2-7; TRBD2 agrees at 11 bases. CDR3 length: 15 residues. Germline assignment: CDR1 SGHVS and CDR2 FQNEAQ. Trimming at V came to 4 bases and at J to 2 bases, leaving 4 bases not matched to a gene. The CDR3 nucleotides read TGTGCCAGCAGCTCGACTAGCGGGACCGCCTACGAGCAGTACGTC. This gives the protein CASSSTSGTAYEQYV.

The V gene is TRBV15, the J gene TRBJ2-1, with TRBD2 matching over 10 bases. The V gene's germline CDR1 is LNHNV and CDR2 YYDKDF (reference sequence). Germline trimming cut 5 bases from V and 10 bases from J; bases unmatched to any gene: 5. CDR3 length equals 13 residues. The CDR3 nucleotides are TGTGCCACCAGCTCCGGACTAGCGGAGGAGCAGTTCTTC. As protein: CATSSGLAEEQFF.

The rearrangement uses TRBV7-6 and TRBJ2-1, with 9 bases lining up with TRBD2. After removal of 3 bases from V and 3 bases from J, the junction contained 3 bases not matched to a gene. CDR1 SGHVS and CDR2 FNYEAQ come from the germline V gene. The CDR3 extends over 15 amino acids. CDR3 nucleotide sequence: TGTGCCAGCAGCTTTGTAGCGGGGGTCTACAATGAGCAGTTCTTC. Translated, it gives CASSFVAGVYNEQFF.

This chain connects TRBV2 to TRBJ1-4; 9 nucleotides align to TRBD1. V shed 6 bases and J 8 bases; nucleotides not matched to a gene: 4. The CDR3 loop spans 13 amino acids. CDR1 is SNHLY and CDR2 is FYNNEI in the germline V gene. CDR3 sequence (DNA): TGTGCCAGCAGACGGGACAGGGTCGAAAAACTGTTTTTT. It is translated as CASRRDRVEKLFF.